These T cell receptor beta chains were read from a single sample in a study of T cell changes during pregnancy in multiple sclerosis. Clones were sequenced by immunoSEQ multiplex PCR, and TCRdb holds only the in-frame ones, with some missing. The sample contains some 94,000 clones, approximately 89% of which appear only once. This specimen was peripheral blood, taken in the first trimester of pregnancy. The receptors come from a female donor in good health, enrolled as a control in a pregnancy study. Both conserved end residues are part of each CDR3. The D gene is left open where the match is weak. Clone size appears in some rows only: once, few, many, or a class for an expanded clone.

clone size: -; V gene: TRBV6-1; D gene: TRBD1; J gene: TRBJ2-7; CDR3 DNA: TGTGCCAGCAGCAGGGGGAGCTCCTACGAGCAGTACTTC; CDR3 protein: CASSRGSSYEQYF
clone size: -; V gene: TRBV11-2; D gene: -; J gene: TRBJ1-1; CDR3 DNA: TGTGCCAGCAGCTTAGTGGGCCTCGAAGCTTTCTTT; CDR3 protein: CASSLVGLEAFF
clone size: once; V gene: TRBV4-1; D gene: -; J gene: TRBJ1-6; CDR3 DNA: TGCGCCAGCAGCCAAGAATGGGTACAGACCGTTTCACCCCTCCACTTT; CDR3 protein: CASSQEWVQTVSPLHF
clone size: once; V gene: TRBV18; D gene: -; J gene: TRBJ1-1; CDR3 DNA: TGTGCCAGCTCACCACTGGCCGGGGGAAAGAACACTGAAGCTTTCTTT; CDR3 protein: CASSPLAGGKNTEAFF
clone size: -; V gene: TRBV6-1; D gene: TRBD2; J gene: TRBJ2-1; CDR3 DNA: TGTGCCTCAGGGGCTAGCGGGGGCTATAATGAGCAGTTCTTC; CDR3 protein: CASGASGGYNEQFF
clone size: -; V gene: TRBV30; D gene: TRBD1; J gene: TRBJ1-4; CDR3 DNA: TGTGCCGCACAGGACAGGCAAAATGAAAAACTGTTTTTT; CDR3 protein: CAAQDRQNEKLFF
clone size: -; V gene: TRBV11-2; D gene: -; J gene: TRBJ1-3; CDR3 DNA: TGTGCCAGCAGCTCTTACAGGGCTGGAAACACCATATATTTT; CDR3 protein: CASSSYRAGNTIYF
clone size: -; V gene: TRBV5-6; D gene: -; J gene: TRBJ1-1; CDR3 DNA: TGTGCCAGCACCCTGGGGGGGAACACTGAAGCTTTCTTT; CDR3 protein: CASTLGGNTEAFF
clone size: -; V gene: TRBV6-6; D gene: -; J gene: TRBJ2-7; CDR3 DNA: TGTGCCAGCAGTCTCCGACAAGGGGACGAGCAGTACTTC; CDR3 protein: CASSLRQGDEQYF
clone size: -; V gene: TRBV2; D gene: TRBD1; J gene: TRBJ1-5; CDR3 DNA: TGTGCCAGCAGCAGACAGGGGGGTATGGTGCTTGGTGAGCCCCAGCATTTT; CDR3 protein: CASSRQGGMVLGEPQHF
clone size: once; V gene: TRBV4-3; D gene: TRBD2; J gene: TRBJ2-1; CDR3 DNA: TGCGCCAGCAGCCAAGGGACTAGCGGGGCAAATGAGCAGTTCTTC; CDR3 protein: CASSQGTSGANEQFF
clone size: -; V gene: TRBV2; D gene: -; J gene: TRBJ2-7; CDR3 DNA: TGTGCCAGCAGTGAAGATACAGGCCTCTACGAGCAGTACTTC; CDR3 protein: CASSEDTGLYEQYF
clone size: -; V gene: TRBV27; D gene: -; J gene: TRBJ1-6; CDR3 DNA: TGTGCCAGCAGTTTTATTCCCAGCCTGGGGGCTGGTAATTCACCCCTCCACTTT; CDR3 protein: CASSFIPSLGAGNSPLHF
clone size: -; V gene: TRBV18; D gene: TRBD2; J gene: TRBJ2-1; CDR3 DNA: TGTGCCAGCTCGTCCCTAGCGGGGAGTACCTACAATGAGCAGTTCTTC; CDR3 protein: CASSSLAGSTYNEQFF
clone size: -; V gene: TRBV6-4; D gene: -; J gene: TRBJ1-1; CDR3 DNA: TGTGCCAGCAGTGAGAGAGAGAACACTGAAGCTTTCTTT; CDR3 protein: CASSERENTEAFF
clone size: -; V gene: TRBV15; D gene: -; J gene: TRBJ1-2; CDR3 DNA: TGTGCCACCAGCAGAGATGCGGTTTATGGCTACACCTTC; CDR3 protein: CATSRDAVYGYTF
clone size: -; V gene: TRBV2; D gene: TRBD2; J gene: TRBJ2-7; CDR3 DNA: TGTGCCAGCAGCCAAGAGCGGGGGGTGAACAGGGAGCAGTACTTC; CDR3 protein: CASSQERGVNREQYF
clone size: -; V gene: TRBV9; D gene: TRBD2; J gene: TRBJ2-5; CDR3 DNA: TGTGCCAGCAGCGTCGGCGGGGGGCAAGAGACCCAGTACTTC; CDR3 protein: CASSVGGGQETQYF
clone size: -; V gene: TRBV14; D gene: TRBD2; J gene: TRBJ2-1; CDR3 DNA: TGTGCCAGCAGCCAAGCAAAAAGAATAGCGGGGGGCCGATACAATGAGCAGTTCTTC; CDR3 protein: CASSQAKRIAGGRYNEQFF
clone size: -; V gene: TRBV7-9; D gene: -; J gene: TRBJ2-5; CDR3 DNA: TGTGCCAGCAGCTCAAGGGGCGGGGCCTCCCAAGAGACCCAGTACTTC; CDR3 protein: CASSSRGGASQETQYF
clone size: -; V gene: TRBV6-5; D gene: TRBD1; J gene: TRBJ2-7; CDR3 DNA: TGTGCCAGCAGTTCCACCGGGACAGTCTACGAGCAGTACTTC; CDR3 protein: CASSSTGTVYEQYF
clone size: -; V gene: TRBV5-1; D gene: -; J gene: TRBJ2-6; CDR3 DNA: TGCGCCAGCAGTCAATTCTCTGGGGCCAACGTCCTGACTTTC; CDR3 protein: CASSQFSGANVLTF
clone size: once; V gene: TRBV7-2; D gene: TRBD2; J gene: TRBJ2-1; CDR3 DNA: TGTGCCAGCAGCTTAGATACGGCTAGCGGGGCCGATGAGCAGTTCTTC; CDR3 protein: CASSLDTASGADEQFF
clone size: -; V gene: TRBV15; D gene: -; J gene: TRBJ2-7; CDR3 DNA: TGTGCCACCAGCAGAGCCAGGGCCTACGAGCAGTACTTC; CDR3 protein: CATSRARAYEQYF
clone size: -; V gene: TRBV28; D gene: -; J gene: TRBJ1-4; CDR3 DNA: TGTGCCAGCAGTTTACTTGGGGGGGAGAGAGAAAAACTGTTTTTT; CDR3 protein: CASSLLGGEREKLFF
clone size: -; V gene: TRBV2; D gene: -; J gene: TRBJ2-1; CDR3 DNA: TGTGCCAGCAGATCCACAGGGAATGAGCAGTTCTTC; CDR3 protein: CASRSTGNEQFF
clone size: once; V gene: TRBV18; D gene: TRBD1; J gene: TRBJ1-6; CDR3 DNA: TGTGCCAGCTCACCAGACAGGGGGGGAAATTCACCCCTCCACTTT; CDR3 protein: CASSPDRGGNSPLHF
clone size: -; V gene: TRBV30; D gene: TRBD1; J gene: TRBJ1-6; CDR3 DNA: TGTGCCTGGAGTGCTCCCGAGGGGGCACAATATTCACCCCTCCACTTT; CDR3 protein: CAWSAPEGAQYSPLHF
clone size: -; V gene: TRBV5-4; D gene: TRBD2; J gene: TRBJ2-1; CDR3 DNA: TGTGCCAGCAGCTTGGGTCTCGGCGGGGGACCCTACAATGAGCAGTTCTTC; CDR3 protein: CASSLGLGGGPYNEQFF
clone size: -; V gene: TRBV9; D gene: -; J gene: TRBJ1-3; CDR3 DNA: TGTGCCAGCAGCGTAGCTGGGGGGATCCTCTCTGGAAACACCATATATTTT; CDR3 protein: CASSVAGGILSGNTIYF
clone size: -; V gene: TRBV29-1; D gene: -; J gene: TRBJ1-2; CDR3 DNA: TGCAGCGTTGAGAAAGCTAGTGGTGGCTACACCTTC; CDR3 protein: CSVEKASGGYTF
clone size: -; V gene: TRBV13; D gene: TRBD1; J gene: TRBJ1-4; CDR3 DNA: TGTGCCAGCAGCTTGGGGACAGCGGAAAAACTGTTTTTT; CDR3 protein: CASSLGTAEKLFF
clone size: -; V gene: TRBV7-9; D gene: TRBD1; J gene: TRBJ1-4; CDR3 DNA: TGTGCCAGCAGGGCCGGGACAGGGCTCATAAATGACAAACTGTTTTTT; CDR3 protein: CASRAGTGLINDKLFF
clone size: -; V gene: TRBV2; D gene: -; J gene: TRBJ2-7; CDR3 DNA: TGTGCCAGCAGTGGGACAGCTATCCTGGGGGAGCAGTACTTC; CDR3 protein: CASSGTAILGEQYF
clone size: -; V gene: TRBV5-8; D gene: TRBD1; J gene: TRBJ1-2; CDR3 DNA: TGTGCCAGCAGCTTGGGGGTACCGGGACAGGTCGGGTCCTATGGCTACACCTTC; CDR3 protein: CASSLGVPGQVGSYGYTF
clone size: -; V gene: TRBV5-8; D gene: -; J gene: TRBJ2-4; CDR3 DNA: TGTGCCAGCAGCTTGCAGGGGCCGGACATTCAGTACTTC; CDR3 protein: CASSLQGPDIQYF
clone size: once; V gene: TRBV18; D gene: TRBD2; J gene: TRBJ2-1; CDR3 DNA: TGTGCCAGCTCACCTAGACTAGCGGACAATGAGCAGTTCTTC; CDR3 protein: CASSPRLADNEQFF
clone size: -; V gene: TRBV7-3; D gene: -; J gene: TRBJ2-3; CDR3 DNA: TGTGCCAGCAGCTCCACAGGGCTCGGCACAGATACGCAGTATTTT; CDR3 protein: CASSSTGLGTDTQYF
clone size: -; V gene: TRBV30; D gene: -; J gene: TRBJ1-3; CDR3 DNA: TGTGCCTGGAGTGTAGAGTATCGAGGAAACACCATATATTTT; CDR3 protein: CAWSVEYRGNTIYF
clone size: -; V gene: TRBV4-3; D gene: -; J gene: TRBJ2-3; CDR3 DNA: TGCGCCAGCAGCCAAGCTAGGACTAGCACAGATACGCAGTATTTT; CDR3 protein: CASSQARTSTDTQYF
clone size: -; V gene: TRBV7-6; D gene: TRBD2; J gene: TRBJ2-1; CDR3 DNA: TGTGCCAGCAGCCATCCGCGGGGGGTGGAGCAGTTCTTC; CDR3 protein: CASSHPRGVEQFF
clone size: -; V gene: TRBV29-1; D gene: TRBD1; J gene: TRBJ1-1; CDR3 DNA: TGCAGCGTTGAAGTGACAGGGGGCACTGAAGCTTTCTTT; CDR3 protein: CSVEVTGGTEAFF
clone size: -; V gene: TRBV27; D gene: -; J gene: TRBJ2-1; CDR3 DNA: TGTGCCAGCACCCTACGTAACTACAATGAGCAGTTCTTC; CDR3 protein: CASTLRNYNEQFF
clone size: -; V gene: TRBV9; D gene: -; J gene: TRBJ2-5; CDR3 DNA: TGTGCCAGCAGCTCTAACCGGGGAGGCGGCCAAGAGACCCAGTACTTC; CDR3 protein: CASSSNRGGGQETQYF
clone size: -; V gene: TRBV2; D gene: -; J gene: TRBJ2-2; CDR3 DNA: TGTGCCACCCCAGGGCCAACCGGGGAGCTGTTTTTT; CDR3 protein: CATPGPTGELFF
clone size: -; V gene: TRBV7-6; D gene: -; J gene: TRBJ1-6; CDR3 DNA: TGTGCCAGCCGACAGTTCGGGGGGGGAAAGAATTCACCCCTCCACTTT; CDR3 protein: CASRQFGGGKNSPLHF
clone size: -; V gene: TRBV19; D gene: -; J gene: TRBJ1-6; CDR3 DNA: TGTGCCAGTACCCGAACCGGGGTCTCCTATAATTCACCCCTCCACTTT; CDR3 protein: CASTRTGVSYNSPLHF
clone size: once; V gene: TRBV5-1; D gene: -; J gene: TRBJ2-4; CDR3 DNA: TGCGCCAGCAGCTTCGGGGGGCTAGCCAAAAACATTCAGTACTTC; CDR3 protein: CASSFGGLAKNIQYF
clone size: -; V gene: TRBV19; D gene: TRBD1; J gene: TRBJ1-2; CDR3 DNA: TGTGCCAGTAGTTCCCCCGACAGGGACCTCTATGGCTACACCTTC; CDR3 protein: CASSSPDRDLYGYTF
clone size: once; V gene: TRBV7-6; D gene: -; J gene: TRBJ1-1; CDR3 DNA: TGTGCCAGCAGCCAGACAGGGAACACTGAAGCTTTCTTT; CDR3 protein: CASSQTGNTEAFF
clone size: -; V gene: TRBV7-9; D gene: -; J gene: TRBJ1-1; CDR3 DNA: TGTGCCAGCAGCCCCCGGGCAGGGATGAACACTGAAGCTTTCTTT; CDR3 protein: CASSPRAGMNTEAFF
clone size: -; V gene: TRBV5-6; D gene: -; J gene: TRBJ2-4; CDR3 DNA: TGTGCCAGCAGCTTACAGCTAGCCAAAAACATTCAGTACTTC; CDR3 protein: CASSLQLAKNIQYF
clone size: -; V gene: TRBV5-1; D gene: -; J gene: TRBJ2-3; CDR3 DNA: TGCGCCAGCGGACGGGGTTTAACAGATACGCAGTATTTT; CDR3 protein: CASGRGLTDTQYF
clone size: -; V gene: TRBV4-1; D gene: TRBD2; J gene: TRBJ2-1; CDR3 DNA: TGCGCCAGCAGCCAAGACAAGGCTAGCGGGGGGGCCCTCAATGAGCAGTTCTTC; CDR3 protein: CASSQDKASGGALNEQFF
clone size: -; V gene: TRBV10-3; D gene: -; J gene: TRBJ2-3; CDR3 DNA: TGTGCCATCAGTGAACTACCAGATACGCAGTATTTT; CDR3 protein: CAISELPDTQYF
clone size: -; V gene: TRBV7-3; D gene: -; J gene: TRBJ2-3; CDR3 DNA: TGTGCCAGCAGCTTACGTCCCGGGGGCACAGATACGCAGTATTTT; CDR3 protein: CASSLRPGGTDTQYF
clone size: -; V gene: TRBV4-3; D gene: -; J gene: TRBJ2-3; CDR3 DNA: TGCGCCAGCAGCCAAGATCGCCAGGGCAAAGATACGCAGTATTTT; CDR3 protein: CASSQDRQGKDTQYF
clone size: -; V gene: TRBV6-6; D gene: TRBD1; J gene: TRBJ1-1; CDR3 DNA: TGTGCCAGCATGGTGACAGGGGGAGACGCTTTCTTT; CDR3 protein: CASMVTGGDAFF
clone size: -; V gene: TRBV28; D gene: -; J gene: TRBJ1-6; CDR3 DNA: TGTGCCAGCAGTCCGCCAGCCTATAATTCACCCCTCCACTTT; CDR3 protein: CASSPPAYNSPLHF
clone size: -; V gene: TRBV28; D gene: TRBD1; J gene: TRBJ1-1; CDR3 DNA: TGTGCCAGCACCCCTACTCTAGGAGACAGGGCCCCTTTCGAAGCTTTCTTT; CDR3 protein: CASTPTLGDRAPFEAFF